This T cell receptor beta chain emerged from a study of T cells in Graves' hyperthyroidism and ophthalmopathy. The TCR beta CDR3 regions underwent amplification using RNA transcripts as the source. The HTBI primer set was used in a first-round RT-PCR of the TCR CDR3. A single record per CDR3 protein comes from TCRdb applying MiXCR to the multiplex PCR reads. The sample includes approximately 420,000 distinct CDR3 sequences, roughly an eighth of them seen just once. Patients having uncontrolled infection, another autoimmune disease, pregnancy or lactation were not included. This clonotype was found many times. Antigen: not known. The V end was cut by 4 bases, the J end by 5 bases, with 0 bases between. The CDR3 length is 11 residues. Study-level findings and limits: Expanded thyroid clonotypes (above 0.001) were mostly also found in blood.

The sequence came from a woman aged 18 to 35 with Graves' hyperthyroidism. Source material: blood. This sequence joins TRBV12-3 or TRBV12-4 and TRBJ1-6, with D uncertain. The chain's CDR3 is CASSYNSPLHF. The DNA for the CDR3 is TGTGCCAGCAGTTATAATTCACCCCTCCACTTT.